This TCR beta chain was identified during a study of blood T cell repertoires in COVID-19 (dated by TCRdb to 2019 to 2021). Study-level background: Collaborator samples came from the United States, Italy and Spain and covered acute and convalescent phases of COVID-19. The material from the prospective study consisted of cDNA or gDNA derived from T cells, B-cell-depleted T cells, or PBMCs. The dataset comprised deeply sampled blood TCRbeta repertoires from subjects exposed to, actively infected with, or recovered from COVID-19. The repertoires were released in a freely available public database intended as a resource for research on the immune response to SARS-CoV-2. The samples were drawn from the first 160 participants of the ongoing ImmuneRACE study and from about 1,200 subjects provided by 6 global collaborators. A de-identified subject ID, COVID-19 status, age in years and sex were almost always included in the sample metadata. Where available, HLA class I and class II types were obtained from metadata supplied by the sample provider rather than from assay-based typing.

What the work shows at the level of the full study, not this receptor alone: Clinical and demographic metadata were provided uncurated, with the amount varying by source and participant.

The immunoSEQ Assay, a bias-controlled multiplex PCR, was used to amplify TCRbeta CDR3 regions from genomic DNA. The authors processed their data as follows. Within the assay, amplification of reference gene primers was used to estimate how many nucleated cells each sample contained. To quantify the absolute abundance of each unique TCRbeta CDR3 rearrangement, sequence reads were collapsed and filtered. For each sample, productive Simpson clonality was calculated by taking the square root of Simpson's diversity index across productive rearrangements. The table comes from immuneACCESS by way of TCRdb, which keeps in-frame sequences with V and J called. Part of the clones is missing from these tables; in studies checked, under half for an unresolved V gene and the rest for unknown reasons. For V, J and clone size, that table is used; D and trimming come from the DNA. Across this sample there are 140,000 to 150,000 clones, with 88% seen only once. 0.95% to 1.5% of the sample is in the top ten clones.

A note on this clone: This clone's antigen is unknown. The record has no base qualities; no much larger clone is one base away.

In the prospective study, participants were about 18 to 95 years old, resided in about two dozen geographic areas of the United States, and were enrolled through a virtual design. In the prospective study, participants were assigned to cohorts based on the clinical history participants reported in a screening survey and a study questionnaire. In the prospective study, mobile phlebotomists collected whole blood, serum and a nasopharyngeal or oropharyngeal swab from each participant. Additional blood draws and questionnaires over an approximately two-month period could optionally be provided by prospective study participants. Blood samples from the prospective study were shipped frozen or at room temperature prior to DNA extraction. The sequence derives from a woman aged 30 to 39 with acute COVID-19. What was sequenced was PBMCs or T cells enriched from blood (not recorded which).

The DNA sequence is given as TGCAGCGTCGGTCGACAGGGGGCCAGGGCTAATGAAAAACTGTTTTTT. It translates as CSVGRQGARANEKLFF. The chain joins TRBV29-1 to TRBJ1-4; 10 central nucleotides agree with TRBD1. The CDR3 spans 16 residues, from the cysteine through the phenylalanine. The retained sequence is limited to the CDR3, 48 bases, with the frame set at the first base. From V the trimming removes 6 bases and from J it removes 3 bases, while the gene matches leave 10 bases of the junction unaccounted for. CDR1 SQVTM and CDR2 ANQGSEA were looked up in the germline V gene.